These T cell receptor beta chains were read from a single sample in a study of cytomegalovirus exposure and HLA in healthy donors. The data were produced by immunoSEQ multiplex PCR, yet TCRdb's version contains in-frame clones alone and is incomplete. Here the sample spans about 190,000 clones, 77% being singletons. Sequencing used PBMCs. These receptors came from a woman aged 25 to 39 in good health and CMV-seropositive. Each CDR3 is given with its conserved first and last residue. Each record gives: V gene, J gene, CDR3 protein.

TRBV27	TRBJ2-1	CASSLNSGTNQFF
TRBV6-1	TRBJ2-1	CASSEGQRISNEQFF
TRBV7-9	TRBJ1-4	CASSLTGTGMNEKLFF
TRBV7-9	TRBJ2-3	CASSLGVGQRDTQYF
TRBV7-6	TRBJ2-1	CASSSRVSGRVNEQFF
TRBV7-3	TRBJ2-5	CASSQGLAEQETQYF
TRBV28	TRBJ2-7	CASSVTGPSEQYF
TRBV11-2	TRBJ2-7	CASSLLASSYEQYF
TRBV7-9	TRBJ1-5	CASSLQGDQPQHF
TRBV5-1	TRBJ2-7	CASSLQGAGNYEQYF
TRBV9	TRBJ1-5	CASNGGYSNQPQHF
TRBV11-1	TRBJ2-1	CASSSDRGLYNEQFF
TRBV10-1	TRBJ2-7	CASTKSLVMRNEQYF
TRBV5-5	TRBJ1-1	CASSPTGTNTEAFF
TRBV6-6	TRBJ1-4	CASSPTGATNEKLFF
TRBV28	TRBJ2-7	CASSLPGYEQYF
TRBV28	TRBJ2-3	CASSRPGRRGDTQYF
TRBV12-5	TRBJ2-1	CASGSEGSLGRSYNEQFF
TRBV6-5	TRBJ1-4	CASSYSGVENEKLFF
TRBV19	TRBJ2-7	CASTTGQGPYEQYF
TRBV5-4	TRBJ2-1	CASSLVASGSLSSYNEQFF
TRBV5-1	TRBJ2-2	CASSPGTGDAGELFF
TRBV9	TRBJ1-2	CASSVRGLGYTF
TRBV4-2	TRBJ1-3	CASSQDNRSGNTIYF
TRBV4-3	TRBJ2-2	CASSQELTGELFF
TRBV18	TRBJ2-7	CASSPLTSGGSHEQYF
TRBV9	TRBJ1-1	CASSERTGGTEAFF
TRBV25-1	TRBJ1-2	CASSESGQKPSNYGYTF
TRBV4-1	TRBJ1-4	CASSPDRIHEKLFF
TRBV19	TRBJ2-1	CASSMLAGGPYNEQFF
TRBV30	TRBJ2-7	CAWTRGGTSYEQYF
TRBV5-8	TRBJ2-6	CASSLLGANVLTF
TRBV28	TRBJ2-1	CASRSSGGAGNEQFF